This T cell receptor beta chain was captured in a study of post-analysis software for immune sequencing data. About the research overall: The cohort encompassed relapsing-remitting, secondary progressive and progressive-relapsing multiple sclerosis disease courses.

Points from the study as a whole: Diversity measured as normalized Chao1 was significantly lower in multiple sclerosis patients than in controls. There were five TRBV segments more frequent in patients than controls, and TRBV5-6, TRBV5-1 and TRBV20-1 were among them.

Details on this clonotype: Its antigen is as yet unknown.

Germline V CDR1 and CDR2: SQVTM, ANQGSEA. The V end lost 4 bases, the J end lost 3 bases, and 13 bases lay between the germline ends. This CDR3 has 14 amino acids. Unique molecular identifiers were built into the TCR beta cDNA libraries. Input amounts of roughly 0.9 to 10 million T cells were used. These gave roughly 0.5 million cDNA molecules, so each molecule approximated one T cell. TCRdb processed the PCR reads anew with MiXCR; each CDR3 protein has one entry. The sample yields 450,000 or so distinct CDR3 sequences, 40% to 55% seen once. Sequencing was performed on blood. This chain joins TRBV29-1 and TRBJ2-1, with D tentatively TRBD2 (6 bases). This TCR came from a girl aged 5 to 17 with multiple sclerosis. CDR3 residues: CSVAAGPIYNEQFF. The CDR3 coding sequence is TGCAGCGTTGCCGCGGGACCGATCTACAATGAGCAGTTCTTC.